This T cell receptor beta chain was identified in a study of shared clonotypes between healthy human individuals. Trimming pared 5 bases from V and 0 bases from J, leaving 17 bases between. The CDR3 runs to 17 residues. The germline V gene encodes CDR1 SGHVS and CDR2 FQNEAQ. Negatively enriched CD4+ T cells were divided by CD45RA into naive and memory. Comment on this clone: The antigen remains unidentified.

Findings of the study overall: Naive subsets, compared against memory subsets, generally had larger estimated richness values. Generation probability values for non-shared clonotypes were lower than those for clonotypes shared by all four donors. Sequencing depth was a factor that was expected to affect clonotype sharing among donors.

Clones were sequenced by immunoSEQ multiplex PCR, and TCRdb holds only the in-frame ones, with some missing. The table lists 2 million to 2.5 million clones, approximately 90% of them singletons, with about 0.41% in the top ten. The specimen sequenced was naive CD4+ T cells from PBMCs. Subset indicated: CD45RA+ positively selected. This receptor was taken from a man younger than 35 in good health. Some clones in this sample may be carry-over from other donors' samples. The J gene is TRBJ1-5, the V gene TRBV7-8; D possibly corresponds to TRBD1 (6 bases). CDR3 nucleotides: TGTGCCAGCAGCCCCGTCTTTCGGGGGCTTAGCAATCAGCCCCAGCATTTT. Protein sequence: CASSPVFRGLSNQPQHF.